The 9 T cell receptor beta chains below come from one sample, sequenced in a study of blood T cell repertoires in COVID-19. Measured with immunoSEQ multiplex PCR; TCRdb has only the in-frame clones, and not every one. This table has more than 95,000 clones, 85% to 90% appearing once. Source material: peripheral blood. The source is a human donor in a cohort sampled during active COVID-19.

The rearrangement links TRBV28 to TRBJ2-7; TRBD1 matches 7 bases. From germline, CDR1 is MDHEN and CDR2 SYDVKM. The CDR3 contains 14 residues. Losses at the gene ends were 5 bases for V and 6 bases for J; bases not matched to a gene: 10. CDR3 sequence reads: CASSPDRVGSEQYF. The CDR3 nucleotides are TGTGCCAGCAGTCCAGACAGGGTTGGTAGCGAGCAGTACTTC.

The rearrangement uses TRBV5-4 and TRBJ2-2; D perhaps matches TRBD1 (5 bases). Germline CDR1 SGHNT, CDR2 YYREEE (reference sequence). V lost 5 bases and J lost 3, with 14 bases in between. The CDR3 is made up of 15 amino acids. The CDR3 reads CASRLDRGDTGELFF. For the CDR3, the DNA is TGTGCCAGCAGGCTAGACAGAGGTGACACCGGGGAGCTGTTTTTT.

This chain uses TRBV2 with TRBJ1-6; D is possibly TRBD1 (5 bases). Germline V gene sequence: CDR1 SNHLY, CDR2 FYNNEI. CDR3 size: 16 residues. Trimming removed 2 bases from V and 4 bases from J, with 12 bases in between. In nucleotides, the CDR3 is TGTGCCAGCAGTGAACGTGGGTCAGGGTATAATTCACCCCTCCACTTT. This codes for CASSERGSGYNSPLHF.

The chain joins TRBV7-9 to TRBJ2-6; D possibly corresponds to TRBD1 (6 bases). This CDR3 comprises 18 residues. V shed 5 bases and J shed 0 bases, with 17 bases lying between them. Germline assignment: CDR1 SEHNR and CDR2 FQNEAQ (reference sequence). CDR3 nucleotides: TGTGCCAGCAGCATAGGGACATATACGAGCTCTGGGGCCAACGTCCTGACTTTC. Translated, it gives CASSIGTYTSSGANVLTF.

The J gene is TRBJ1-1, the V gene TRBV11-1, with 10 bases matching TRBD1. This CDR3 has 16 residues. Germline V lookup: CDR1 SGHAT, CDR2 FQDESV (reference sequence). V shed 5 bases, J shed 0 bases, and the junction held 6 bases outside the gene matches. The CDR3 DNA reads TGTGCCAGCAGCCTCCGGGACAGGGGCTTGAACACTGAAGCTTTCTTT. It encodes CASSLRDRGLNTEAFF.

The rearrangement uses TRBV28 and TRBJ2-5; 10 nucleotides line up with TRBD1. The J segment lost 6 bases and the V segment lost 6 bases, leaving 7 bases of the junction unmatched. From germline, CDR1 is MDHEN and CDR2 SYDVKM. There are 14 residues in the CDR3. DNA of the CDR3: TGTGCCAGCAGGCCGACAGGGGGCGTCCAGACCCAGTACTTC. Amino acid sequence: CASRPTGGVQTQYF.

The rearrangement links TRBV3-1 (or the pseudogene TRBV3-2) to TRBJ1-1, with D hard to call. Deletions cut 0 bases from V and 6 bases from J, with 11 bases between. The length of the CDR3 is 14 residues. The germline CDR1 and CDR2 sequences are LGHDT and YNNKEL (reference sequence). The CDR3 spells CASSQDQFGAEAFF. CDR3 sequence (DNA): TGTGCCAGCAGCCAAGATCAATTCGGGGCTGAAGCTTTCTTT.

This chain connects TRBV7-2 to TRBJ2-3, with D perhaps TRBD2 (7 bases). The CDR3 totals 16 residues. Germline CDR1 reads SGHTA; CDR2 reads FQGNSA. V was trimmed by 2 bases and J by 3 bases, leaving 15 bases between them. The CDR3 DNA follows: TGTGCCAGCAGCTTAAATTGGGGGGGGGCAACAGATACGCAGTATTTT. Encoded protein: CASSLNWGGATDTQYF.

V usage is TRBV28 and J usage is TRBJ2-1, with a tentative D call TRBD2 (5 bases). The CDR3 is 13 amino acids. Looked up from germline, CDR1 is MDHEN and CDR2 is SYDVKM. Trimming removed 7 bases at V and 4 bases at J, with 11 bases between. CDR3 nucleotides: TGTGCCAGCAAACTTTCGGGATACAATGAGCAGTTCTTC. This gives the protein CASKLSGYNEQFF. The complete variable domain, with remaining parts taken from reference TRBV28 and TRBJ2-1, reads DVKVTQSSRYLVKRTGEKVFLECVQDMDHENMFWYRQDPGLGLRLIYFSYDVKMKEKGDIPEGYSVSREKKERFSLILESASTNQTSMYLCASKLSGYNEQFFGPGTRLTVL.